This T cell receptor beta chain was identified during a study of molecular identifiers for immune sequencing clone quantification (dated by TCRdb to 2017 to 2018). Background on the whole study: In a replicate experiment, RNA from about 20,000 or 100,000 naive CD8 T cells was split into five aliquots, four of which were sequenced. This methods study used CD8 T cells to benchmark TCR RNA copy counting and molecular-identifier clustering-based TCR repertoire sequencing (MIDCIRS).

In its sample, this clonotype was seen many times. The antigen it binds to is not known. No qualities accompany the bases; no much larger clone lies one base away. On the study overall, not on this receptor specifically: Modeling indicated about 3.1 TCR RNA copies recovered per cell, compared with 7.5 to 10 by digital PCR, which implies a capture efficiency of about 27%. Spiked-in Jurkat TCR RNA (approximately 10 copies' worth), which is not part of the donor repertoire, was contained in the naive libraries. When barcode sub-clustering was not used, chimeric consensus sequences inflated TCR diversity, with chimeras reaching as high as 47%. Highly expanded clone sizes could be underestimated if identical TCR molecules share a barcode. Spiked-in Jurkat TCR RNA equal to a single cell's worth was reported to be detectable even within 1,100,000 naive CD8 T cells. Clones above 20 RNA copies held over 98% of molecules in CMV-specific effector cells but under 1% in naive cells.

Libraries were built with PCR. The listed sequencing device is NextSeq 500. Bulk TCR libraries were prepared as previously described, using TCR primers listed in Table S5. The Qiagen AllPrep DNA/RNA kit was used to purify total RNA. Before any analysis, reads coming from multiple sequencing runs of the same library were combined into one pool. Concerning the study's data processing: Reads were retained only if an exact TCR constant sequence was present, and the retained reads were trimmed to 150 nt and grouped according to their 12-nt molecular barcodes. Reads inside each barcode group were sub-clustered using a 15% Levenshtein threshold, and a quality-weighted consensus sequence was constructed for each RNA molecule. Non-functional sequences were removed, as were lower-count sequences one edit away from another. Based on a fit of two negative binomial distributions, barcode sub-clusters having less than 20% of the maximum read count were discarded. TCRdb cleaned the public reads at Q25 with fastp, built clones with MiXCR and kept in-frame beta chains. Records with the same CDR3 protein are collapsed into one entry carrying the most frequent genes and DNA. The V and J calls come from TCRdb's annotation, not from the publication. The sample table records over 300,000 distinct CDR3 sequences; roughly 24% of these occur just once. Roughly 0.7% of the sample is taken by the ten largest.

The germline V gene yields SGHAT for CDR1 and FQNNGV for CDR2. There are 13 amino acids in the CDR3, from cysteine to phenylalanine inclusive. Only the CDR3 portion is preserved as DNA: 39 bases, with reading frame beginning at the first base. V and J lose 3 bases and 4 bases, and a span of 10 bases separates them. Libraries of naive CD8 T cells were built from anywhere between about 20,000 and 1,000,000 sorted cells, with 10%, 30% or 50% of the purified RNA used. On a BD FACSAria II, naive CD8 T cells were FACS-sorted as CD8+CD4-CCR7+CD45RA+ and collected into RLT Plus buffer. Detection sensitivity was tested by spiking Jurkat RNA equal to about 10 TCR copies' worth into samples containing roughly 18,000-1,000,000 naive CD8 T cells. CD8 T cells were enriched with RosetteSep CD8+ T Cell Enrichment Cocktail and Ficoll-Paque, followed by ACK red cell lysis.

Source material: naive CD8+ T cells from blood, with Jurkat cell RNA spiked in. The sample's cell subset or site label, in plain terms: FACS-sorted CD8+CD4-CCR7+CD45RA+ naive T cells. The origin of this receptor is a human donor in good health. Some libraries in this study had Jurkat cell RNA spiked in. This receptor chain uses TRBV11-2 and TRBJ2-7; 6 matching bases give a weak D call of TRBD1. The base sequence is TGTGCCAGCAGCTTGCACAGGGCATACGAGCAGTACTTC. It specifies CASSLHRAYEQYF.